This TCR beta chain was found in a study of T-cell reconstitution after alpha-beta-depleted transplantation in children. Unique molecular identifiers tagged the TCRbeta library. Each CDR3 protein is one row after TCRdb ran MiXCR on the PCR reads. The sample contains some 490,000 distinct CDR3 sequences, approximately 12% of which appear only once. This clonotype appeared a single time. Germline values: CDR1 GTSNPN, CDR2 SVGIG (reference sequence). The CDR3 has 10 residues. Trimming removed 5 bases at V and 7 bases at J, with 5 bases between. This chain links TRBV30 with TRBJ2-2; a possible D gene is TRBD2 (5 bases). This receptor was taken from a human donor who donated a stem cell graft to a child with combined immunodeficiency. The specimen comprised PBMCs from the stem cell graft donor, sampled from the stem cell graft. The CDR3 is CAWGSGELFF. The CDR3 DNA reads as TGTGCCTGGGGGAGCGGGGAGCTGTTTTTT.